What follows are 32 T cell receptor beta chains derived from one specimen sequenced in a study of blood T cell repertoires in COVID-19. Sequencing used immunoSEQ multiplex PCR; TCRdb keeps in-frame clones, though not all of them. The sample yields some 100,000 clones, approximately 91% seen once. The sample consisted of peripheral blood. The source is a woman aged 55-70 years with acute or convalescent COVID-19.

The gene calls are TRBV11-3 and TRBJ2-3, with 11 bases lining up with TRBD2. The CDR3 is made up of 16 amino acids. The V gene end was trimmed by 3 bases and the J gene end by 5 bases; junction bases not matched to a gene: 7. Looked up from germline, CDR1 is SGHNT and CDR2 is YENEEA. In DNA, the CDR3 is TGTGCCAGCAGCTTGAGGCTAGCGGGAGGAAAAGATACGCAGTATTTT. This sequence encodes CASSLRLAGGKDTQYF.

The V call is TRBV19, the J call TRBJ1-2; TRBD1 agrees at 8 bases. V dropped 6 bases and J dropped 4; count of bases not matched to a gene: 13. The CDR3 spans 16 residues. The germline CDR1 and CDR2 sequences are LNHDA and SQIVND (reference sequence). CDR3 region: CASRTGTGGWSYGYTF. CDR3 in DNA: TGTGCCAGTAGAACCGGGACAGGAGGTTGGAGCTATGGCTACACCTTC.

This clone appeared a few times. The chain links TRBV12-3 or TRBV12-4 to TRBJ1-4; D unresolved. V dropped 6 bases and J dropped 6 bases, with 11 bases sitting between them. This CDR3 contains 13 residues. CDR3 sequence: CASRSREDEKLFF. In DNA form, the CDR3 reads TGTGCCAGCAGATCCCGGGAGGATGAAAAACTGTTTTTT.

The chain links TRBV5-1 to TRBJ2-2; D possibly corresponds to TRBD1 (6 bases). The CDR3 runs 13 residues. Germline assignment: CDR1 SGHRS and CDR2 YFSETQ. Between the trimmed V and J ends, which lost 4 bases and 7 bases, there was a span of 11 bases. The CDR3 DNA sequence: TGCGCCAGCAGCCAGCAACAGGGCGGGGAGCTGTTTTTT. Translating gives CASSQQQGGELFF.

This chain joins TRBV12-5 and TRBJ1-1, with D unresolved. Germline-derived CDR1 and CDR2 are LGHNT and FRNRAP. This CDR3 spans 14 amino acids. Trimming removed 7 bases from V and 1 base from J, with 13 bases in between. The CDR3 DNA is TGTGCTAGTGCCTCCCTCGCGGGGAACACTGAAGCTTTCTTT. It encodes CASASLAGNTEAFF.

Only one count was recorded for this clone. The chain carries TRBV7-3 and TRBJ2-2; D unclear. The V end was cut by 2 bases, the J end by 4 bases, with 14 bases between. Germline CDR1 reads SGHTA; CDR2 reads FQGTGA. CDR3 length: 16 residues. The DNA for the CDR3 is TGTGCCAGCAGCTTAGGGCAAGTTGGTTTCACCGGGGAGCTGTTTTTT. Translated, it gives CASSLGQVGFTGELFF.

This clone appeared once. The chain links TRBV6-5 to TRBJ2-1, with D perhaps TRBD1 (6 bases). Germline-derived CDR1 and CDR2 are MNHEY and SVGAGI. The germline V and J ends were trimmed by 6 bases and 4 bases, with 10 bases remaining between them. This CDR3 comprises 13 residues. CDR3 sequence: CASRGGQYNEQFF. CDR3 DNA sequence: TGTGCCAGCAGGGGTGGACAGTACAATGAGCAGTTCTTC.

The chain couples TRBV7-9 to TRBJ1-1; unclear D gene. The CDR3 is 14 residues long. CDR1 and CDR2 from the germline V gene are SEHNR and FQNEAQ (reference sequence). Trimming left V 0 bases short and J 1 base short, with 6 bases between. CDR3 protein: CASSLASRNTEAFF. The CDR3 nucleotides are TGTGCCAGCAGCTTAGCGTCCAGGAACACTGAAGCTTTCTTT.

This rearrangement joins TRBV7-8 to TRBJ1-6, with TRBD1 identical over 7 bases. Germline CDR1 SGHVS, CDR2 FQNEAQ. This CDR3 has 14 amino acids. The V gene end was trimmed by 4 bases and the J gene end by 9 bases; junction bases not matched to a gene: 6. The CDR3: CASSYTGVGSPLHF. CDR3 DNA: TGTGCCAGCAGCTATACAGGGGTGGGTTCACCCCTCCACTTT.

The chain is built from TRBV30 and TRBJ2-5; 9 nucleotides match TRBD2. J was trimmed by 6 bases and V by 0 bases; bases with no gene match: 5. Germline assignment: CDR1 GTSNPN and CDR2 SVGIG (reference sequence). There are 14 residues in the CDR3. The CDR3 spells CAWSVAGGEKTQYF. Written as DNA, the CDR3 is TGTGCCTGGAGTGTAGCGGGAGGTGAGAAGACCCAGTACTTC.

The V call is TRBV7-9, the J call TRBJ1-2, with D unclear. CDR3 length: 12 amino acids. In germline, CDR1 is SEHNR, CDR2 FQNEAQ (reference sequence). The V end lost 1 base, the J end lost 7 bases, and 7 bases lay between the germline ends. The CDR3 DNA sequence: TGTGCCAGCAGCTTAGACAACCTTGGCTACACCTTC. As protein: CASSLDNLGYTF.

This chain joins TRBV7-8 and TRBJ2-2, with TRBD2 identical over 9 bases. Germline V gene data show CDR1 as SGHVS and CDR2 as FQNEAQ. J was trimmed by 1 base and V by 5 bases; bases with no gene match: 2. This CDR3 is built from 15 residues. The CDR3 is CASSPTSGNTGELFF. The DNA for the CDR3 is TGTGCCAGCAGCCCGACTAGCGGGAACACCGGGGAGCTGTTTTTT. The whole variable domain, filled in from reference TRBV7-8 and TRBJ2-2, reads GAGVSQSPRYKVAKRGQDVALRCDPISGHVSLFWYQQALGQGPEFLTYFQNEAQLDKSGLPSDRFFAERPEGSVSTLKIQRTQQEDSAVYLCASSPTSGNTGELFFGEGSRLTVL.

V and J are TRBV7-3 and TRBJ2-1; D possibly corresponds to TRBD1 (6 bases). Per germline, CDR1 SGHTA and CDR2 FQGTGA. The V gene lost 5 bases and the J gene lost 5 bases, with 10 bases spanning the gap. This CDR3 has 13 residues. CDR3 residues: CASSLDRDNEQFF. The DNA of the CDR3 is TGTGCCAGCAGCCTGGACAGAGACAATGAGCAGTTCTTC.

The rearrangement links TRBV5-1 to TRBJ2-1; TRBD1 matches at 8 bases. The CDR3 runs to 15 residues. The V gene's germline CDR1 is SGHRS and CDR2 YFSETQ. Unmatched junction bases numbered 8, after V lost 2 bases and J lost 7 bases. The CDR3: CASSFTGQGRNEQFF. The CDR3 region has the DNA TGCGCCAGCAGCTTCACAGGACAGGGTCGTAATGAGCAGTTCTTC.

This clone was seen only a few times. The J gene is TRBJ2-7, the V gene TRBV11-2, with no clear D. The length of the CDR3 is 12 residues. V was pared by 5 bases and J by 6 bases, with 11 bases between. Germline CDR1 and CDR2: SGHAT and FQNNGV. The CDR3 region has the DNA TGTGCCAGCAGCCCCCCCTACGGCGAGCAGTACGTC. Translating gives CASSPPYGEQYV.

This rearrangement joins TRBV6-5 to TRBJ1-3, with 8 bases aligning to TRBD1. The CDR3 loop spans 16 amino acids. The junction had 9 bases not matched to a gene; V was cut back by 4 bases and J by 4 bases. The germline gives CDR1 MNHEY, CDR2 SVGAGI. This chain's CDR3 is CASSSGQGGWGNTIYF. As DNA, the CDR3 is TGTGCCAGCAGTTCCGGACAGGGAGGGTGGGGAAACACCATATATTTT.

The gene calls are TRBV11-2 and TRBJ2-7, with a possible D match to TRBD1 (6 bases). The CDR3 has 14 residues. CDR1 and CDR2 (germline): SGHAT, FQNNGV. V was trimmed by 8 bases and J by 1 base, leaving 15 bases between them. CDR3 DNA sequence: TGTGCCAGCCGATTTTCGACAGGATCCTACGAGCAGTACTTC. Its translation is CASRFSTGSYEQYF.

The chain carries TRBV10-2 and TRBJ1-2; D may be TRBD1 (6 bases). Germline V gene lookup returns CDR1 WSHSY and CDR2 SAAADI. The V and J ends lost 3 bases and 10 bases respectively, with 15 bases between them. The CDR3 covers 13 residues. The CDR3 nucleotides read TGCGCCAGCAGTGACAGCAGGACAGTCCTCTACACCTTC. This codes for CASSDSRTVLYTF.

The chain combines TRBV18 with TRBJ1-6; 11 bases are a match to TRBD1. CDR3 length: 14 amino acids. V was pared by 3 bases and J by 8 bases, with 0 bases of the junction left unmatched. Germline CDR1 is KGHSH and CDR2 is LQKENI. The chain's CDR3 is CASSPGQGDSPLHF. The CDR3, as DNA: TGTGCCAGCTCACCGGGACAGGGGGATTCACCCCTCCACTTT.

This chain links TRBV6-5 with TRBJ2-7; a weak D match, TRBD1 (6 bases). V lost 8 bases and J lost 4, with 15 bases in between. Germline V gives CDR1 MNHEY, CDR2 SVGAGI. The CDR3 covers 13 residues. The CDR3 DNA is TGTGCCAGCGGAGGACAGTCGAAATACGAGCAGTACTTC. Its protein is CASGGQSKYEQYF.

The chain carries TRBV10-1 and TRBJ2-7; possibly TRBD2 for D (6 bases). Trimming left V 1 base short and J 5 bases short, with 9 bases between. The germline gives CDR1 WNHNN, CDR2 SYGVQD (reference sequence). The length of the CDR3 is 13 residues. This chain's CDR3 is CASSELGEDEQYF. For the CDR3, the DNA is TGCGCCAGCAGTGAGTTAGGGGAGGACGAGCAGTACTTC.

Here the CDR3 DNA reads TGTGCCTGGAGTGCCCGGTCCTCTGGAAACACCATATATTTT. Translated, it gives CAWSARSSGNTIYF. V usage is TRBV30 and J usage is TRBJ1-3; no definite D call. The CDR3 length is 14 residues. V gave up 1 base and J gave up 0 bases, with 7 bases separating them. Germline V gene data show CDR1 as GTSNPN and CDR2 as SVGIG (reference sequence). The entire variable domain, with the rest obtained from reference TRBV30 and TRBJ1-3, is as follows: SQTIHQWPATLVQPVGSPLSLECTVEGTSNPNLYWYRQAAGRGLQLLFYSVGIGQISSEVPQNLSASRPQDRQFILSSKKLLLSDSGFYLCAWSARSSGNTIYFGEGSWLTVV.

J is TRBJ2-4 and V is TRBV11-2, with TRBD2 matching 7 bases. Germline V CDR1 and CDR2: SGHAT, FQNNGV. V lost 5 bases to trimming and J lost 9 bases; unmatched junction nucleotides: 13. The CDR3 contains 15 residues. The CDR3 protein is CASSLRTSWLGIQYF. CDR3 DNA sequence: TGTGCCAGCAGCCTAAGGACTAGTTGGTTAGGCATTCAGTACTTC.

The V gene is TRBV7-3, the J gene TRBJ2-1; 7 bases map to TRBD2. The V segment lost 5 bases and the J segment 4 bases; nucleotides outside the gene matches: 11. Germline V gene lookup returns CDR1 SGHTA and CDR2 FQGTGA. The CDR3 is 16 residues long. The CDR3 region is CASSQGGGGRYNEQFF. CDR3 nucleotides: TGTGCCAGCAGCCAGGGAGGCGGGGGACGGTACAATGAGCAGTTCTTC.

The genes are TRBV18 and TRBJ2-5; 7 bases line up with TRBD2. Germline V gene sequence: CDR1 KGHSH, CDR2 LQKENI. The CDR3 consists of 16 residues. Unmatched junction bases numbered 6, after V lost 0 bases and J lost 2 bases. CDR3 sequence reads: CASSPPLAVSQETQYF. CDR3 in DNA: TGTGCCAGCTCACCACCGCTAGCGGTTAGTCAAGAGACCCAGTACTTC.

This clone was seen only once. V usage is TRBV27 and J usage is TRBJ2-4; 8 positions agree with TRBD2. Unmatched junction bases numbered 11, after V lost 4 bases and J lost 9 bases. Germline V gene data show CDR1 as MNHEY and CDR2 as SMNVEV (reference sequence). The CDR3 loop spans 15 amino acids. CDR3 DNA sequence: TGTGCCAGCAGTTCTGCGGGAGGTCTCGGGGGCATTCAGTACTTC. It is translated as CASSSAGGLGGIQYF.

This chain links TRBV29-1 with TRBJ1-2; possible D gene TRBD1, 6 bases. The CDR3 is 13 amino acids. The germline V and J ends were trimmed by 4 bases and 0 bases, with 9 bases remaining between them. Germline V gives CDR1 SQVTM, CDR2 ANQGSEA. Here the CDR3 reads CSVGTASNYGYTF. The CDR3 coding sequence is TGCAGCGTTGGGACAGCTTCTAACTATGGCTACACCTTC.

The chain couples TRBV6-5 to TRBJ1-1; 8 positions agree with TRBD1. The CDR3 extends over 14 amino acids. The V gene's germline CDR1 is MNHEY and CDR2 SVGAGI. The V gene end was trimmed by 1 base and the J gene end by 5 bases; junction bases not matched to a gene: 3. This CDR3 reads CASSYLQGGTEAFF. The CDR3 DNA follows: TGTGCCAGCAGTTACTTACAGGGGGGGACTGAAGCTTTCTTT.

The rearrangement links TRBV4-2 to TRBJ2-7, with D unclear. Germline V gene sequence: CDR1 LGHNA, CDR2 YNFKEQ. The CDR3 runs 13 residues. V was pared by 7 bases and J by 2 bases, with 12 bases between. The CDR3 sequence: CASTRNYPYEQYV. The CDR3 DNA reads TGTGCCAGCACCCGGAACTACCCCTACGAGCAGTACGTC.

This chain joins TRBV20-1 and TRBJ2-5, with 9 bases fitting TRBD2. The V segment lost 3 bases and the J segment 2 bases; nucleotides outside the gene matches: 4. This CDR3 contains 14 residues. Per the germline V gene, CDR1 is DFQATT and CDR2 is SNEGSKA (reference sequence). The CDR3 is CSASGSGRQETQYF. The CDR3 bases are TGCAGTGCTAGTGGTAGCGGGAGACAAGAGACCCAGTACTTC.

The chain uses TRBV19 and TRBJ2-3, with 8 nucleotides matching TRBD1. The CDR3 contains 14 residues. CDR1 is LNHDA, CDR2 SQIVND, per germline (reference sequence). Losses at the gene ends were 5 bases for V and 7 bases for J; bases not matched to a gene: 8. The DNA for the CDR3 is TGTGCCAGTAGTTCACAGGGGGAGGTGAATACGCAGTATTTT. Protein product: CASSSQGEVNTQYF.

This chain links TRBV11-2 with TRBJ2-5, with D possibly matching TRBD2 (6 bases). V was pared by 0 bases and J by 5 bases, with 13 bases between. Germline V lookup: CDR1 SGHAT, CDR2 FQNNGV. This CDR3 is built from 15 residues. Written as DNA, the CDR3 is TGTGCCAGCAGCTTAGATACGACTAGTCGGGAGACCCAGTACTTC. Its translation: CASSLDTTSRETQYF.